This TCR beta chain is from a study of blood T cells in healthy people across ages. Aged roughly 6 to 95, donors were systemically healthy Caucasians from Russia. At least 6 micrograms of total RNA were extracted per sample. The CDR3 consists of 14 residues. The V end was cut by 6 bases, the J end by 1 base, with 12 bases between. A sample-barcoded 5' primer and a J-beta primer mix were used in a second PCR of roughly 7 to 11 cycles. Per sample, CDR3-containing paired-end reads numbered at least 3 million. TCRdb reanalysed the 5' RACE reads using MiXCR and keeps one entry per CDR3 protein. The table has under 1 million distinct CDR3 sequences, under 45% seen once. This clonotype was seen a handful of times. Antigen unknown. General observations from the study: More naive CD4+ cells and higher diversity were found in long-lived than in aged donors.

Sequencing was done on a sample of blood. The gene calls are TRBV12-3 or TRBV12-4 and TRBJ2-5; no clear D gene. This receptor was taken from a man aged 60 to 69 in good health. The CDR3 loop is CASSPDGFQETQYF. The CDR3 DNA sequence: TGTGCCAGCAGCCCGGACGGATTCCAAGAGACCCAGTACTTC.